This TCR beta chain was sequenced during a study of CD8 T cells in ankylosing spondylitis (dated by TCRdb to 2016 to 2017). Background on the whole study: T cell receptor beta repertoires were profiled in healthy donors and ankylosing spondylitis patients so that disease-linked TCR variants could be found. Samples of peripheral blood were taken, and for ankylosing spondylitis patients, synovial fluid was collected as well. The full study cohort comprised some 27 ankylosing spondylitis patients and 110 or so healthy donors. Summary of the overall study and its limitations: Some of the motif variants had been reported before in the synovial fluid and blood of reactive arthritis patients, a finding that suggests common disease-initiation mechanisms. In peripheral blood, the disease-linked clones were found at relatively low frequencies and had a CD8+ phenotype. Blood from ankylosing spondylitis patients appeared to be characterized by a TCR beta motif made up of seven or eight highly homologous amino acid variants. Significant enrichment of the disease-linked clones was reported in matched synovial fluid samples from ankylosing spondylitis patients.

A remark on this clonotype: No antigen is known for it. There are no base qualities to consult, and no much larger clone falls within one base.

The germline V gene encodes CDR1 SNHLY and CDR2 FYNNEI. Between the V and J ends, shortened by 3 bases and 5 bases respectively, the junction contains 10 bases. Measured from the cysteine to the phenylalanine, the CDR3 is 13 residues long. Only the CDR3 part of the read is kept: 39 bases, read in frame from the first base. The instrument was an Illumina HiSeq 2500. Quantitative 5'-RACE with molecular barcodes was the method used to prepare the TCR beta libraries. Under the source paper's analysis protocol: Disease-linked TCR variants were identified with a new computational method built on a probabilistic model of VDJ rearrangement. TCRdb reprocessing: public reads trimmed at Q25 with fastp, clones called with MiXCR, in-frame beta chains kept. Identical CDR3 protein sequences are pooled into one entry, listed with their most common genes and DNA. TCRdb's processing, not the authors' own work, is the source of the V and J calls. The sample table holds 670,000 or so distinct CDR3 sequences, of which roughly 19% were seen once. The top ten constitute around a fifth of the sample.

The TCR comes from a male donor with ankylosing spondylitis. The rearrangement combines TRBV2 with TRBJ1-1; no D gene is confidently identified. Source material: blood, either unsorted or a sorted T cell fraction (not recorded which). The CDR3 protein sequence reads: CASSEQGSTEAFF. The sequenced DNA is TGTGCCAGCAGTGAGCAAGGGAGTACTGAAGCTTTCTTT.